The rows below give T cell receptor beta chains drawn from one sample of a study of blood T cell repertoires in COVID-19. TCRdb keeps only in-frame clones here, not all; method: immunoSEQ multiplex PCR. Here the sample spans about 120,000 clones, about four fifths being singletons. The sequenced sample was peripheral blood. The receptors come from a man between 65 and 85 years old with acute or convalescent COVID-19. CDR3s include the opening cysteine and the closing phenylalanine or tryptophan. The D gene is left open where the match is weak. Rows give clone size only sometimes, using once, few, many, or a class for an expanded clone.

j_gene,v_gene,abundance,d_gene,CDR3nt,CDR3aa
TRBJ1-1,TRBV7-9,.,TRBD1,TGTGCCAGCAGCTTAGCGCTAGGGGGCGGATCTGAAGCTTTCTTT,CASSLALGGGSEAFF
TRBJ1-2,TRBV10-1,.,TRBD1,TGCGCCAGCAGTGAACGACAGGGTTATTGGTATGGCTACACCTTC,CASSERQGYWYGYTF
TRBJ1-1,TRBV28,.,.,TGTGCCAGCACCTACAGCCTGATGAACACTGAAGCTTTCTTT,CASTYSLMNTEAFF
TRBJ2-7,TRBV4-2,.,TRBD2,TGTGCCAGCAGCCAAGATCGGAGCGGGACCCACTACGAGCAGTACTTC,CASSQDRSGTHYEQYF
TRBJ2-5,TRBV12-3/TRBV12-4,.,.,TGTGCCAGCAGCGGGACTGCTCAAGAGACCCAGTACTTC,CASSGTAQETQYF
TRBJ2-1,TRBV5-1,.,TRBD1,TGCGCCAGCAGCATTCGGACAGGGTCGGATGAGCAGTTCTTC,CASSIRTGSDEQFF
TRBJ2-3,TRBV4-3,once,TRBD1,TGCGCCAGCCGAAAACAAGGACAGGGGAGGACAGATACGCAGTATTTT,CASRKQGQGRTDTQYF
TRBJ2-2,TRBV7-8,.,.,TGTGCCAGCAGCTTAGGCAGGGCTTTGTCCGGGGAGCTGTTTTTT,CASSLGRALSGELFF
TRBJ1-2,TRBV7-8,.,TRBD1,TGTGCCAGCAGCCCGGACAGGGGGGATGGCTACACCTTC,CASSPDRGDGYTF
TRBJ1-5,TRBV4-3,.,TRBD1,TGCGCCAGCAGCCAATCGGCTGGGACAGGCAATCAGCCCCAGCATTTT,CASSQSAGTGNQPQHF
TRBJ2-3,TRBV4-3,few,.,TGCGCCAGCAGCCAAGATTTCGGCAGGGCCACAGATACGCAGTATTTT,CASSQDFGRATDTQYF
TRBJ1-2,TRBV6-1,.,.,TGTGCCAGCAGTGAAGCGCGGGGTGGTGGCTACACCTTC,CASSEARGGGYTF
TRBJ2-5,TRBV4-1,.,TRBD2,TGCGCCAGCAGCCAACCAGAGACTAGCGGGACCCAGTACTTC,CASSQPETSGTQYF
TRBJ2-3,TRBV5-5,once,.,TGTGCCAGCAGCTTGGCCTATAGCGATACGCAGTATTTT,CASSLAYSDTQYF
TRBJ1-6,TRBV3-1/TRBV3-2,few,TRBD1,TGTGCCAGCTCCTGGACAGGGAGTAATTCACCCCTCCACTTT,CASSWTGSNSPLHF
TRBJ2-7,TRBV4-2,.,.,TGTGCCAGCAGCCTTACGACGGCGGGGAGTGCGGTCGAGCAGTACTTC,CASSLTTAGSAVEQYF
TRBJ1-5,TRBV5-6,.,.,TGTGCCAGCAGCAGGGGCCCGCAGGGTCCCCAGCATTTT,CASSRGPQGPQHF
TRBJ2-2,TRBV11-2,.,.,TGTGCCAGCAGCCCGTTCAACGGGGGGAACACCGGGGAGCTGTTTTTT,CASSPFNGGNTGELFF
TRBJ2-7,TRBV30,.,TRBD1,TGTGCCTGGGATCCGACAGGGTACAGGTACGAGCAGTACTTC,CAWDPTGYRYEQYF
TRBJ2-1,TRBV5-6,.,.,TGTGCCAGCAGCTTGGGGGCCAGCTCCTACAATGAGCAGTTCTTC,CASSLGASSYNEQFF
TRBJ1-2,TRBV18,.,TRBD1,TGTGCCAGCTCACCACCTTGGACAGGGGGCGACTATGGCTACACCTTC,CASSPPWTGGDYGYTF
TRBJ2-2,TRBV7-3,.,.,TGTGCCAGCAGCCTGCTGGGCGTCGCGAACACCGGGGAGCTGTTTTTT,CASSLLGVANTGELFF
TRBJ2-5,TRBV5-1,.,.,TGCGCCAGCAGCTCAGGACAGTTACAAGAGACCCAGTACTTC,CASSSGQLQETQYF
TRBJ2-6,TRBV7-2,.,TRBD2,TGTGCCAGCAGCTTAGCGAGGGCGGGGGGTTATGGGGCCAACGTCCTGACTTTC,CASSLARAGGYGANVLTF
TRBJ1-6,TRBV2,.,.,TGTGCCAGCATCGGAAATCGCGGTTCACCCCTCCACTTT,CASIGNRGSPLHF
TRBJ1-1,TRBV5-1,.,TRBD1,TGCGCCAGCACCAAGGACAGGGTCGGCGGCGCTGAAGCTTTCTTT,CASTKDRVGGAEAFF
TRBJ1-5,TRBV7-8,.,.,TGTGCCAGCAGCTTAGGGCCAAATCAGCCCCAGCATTTT,CASSLGPNQPQHF
TRBJ2-5,TRBV5-1,.,.,TGCGCCAGCAGCAGGGGGATCCAAGAGACCCAGTACTTC,CASSRGIQETQYF
TRBJ1-6,TRBV14,.,.,TGTGCCAGCAGCCAAGTTTTCCAGGGCCACTCACCCCTCCACTTT,CASSQVFQGHSPLHF